This TCR beta chain stems from a study of blood T cells in healthy people across ages. Germline CDR1 is SEHNR and CDR2 is FQNEAQ (reference sequence). This CDR3 spans 13 amino acids. The V gene lost 6 bases and the J gene lost 2 bases, with 10 bases spanning the gap. The second PCR ran roughly 6 to 11 cycles with a sample-barcoded 5' primer and J-beta primers. TCRdb reprocessed the 5' RACE reads via MiXCR and lists one record per CDR3 protein. This sample yields almost 800,000 distinct CDR3 sequences, of which roughly 64% are seen a single time; about 20% belongs to the top ten. In this sample, this clonotype turned up a few times.

Sequencing was performed on blood. The sequence came from a man aged 25 to 40 in good health. V usage is TRBV7-9 and J usage is TRBJ1-2; unclear D gene. CDR3 amino acids: CASSGWRNYGYTF. The CDR3 DNA sequence: TGTGCCAGCAGTGGTTGGCGGAACTATGGCTACACCTTC.